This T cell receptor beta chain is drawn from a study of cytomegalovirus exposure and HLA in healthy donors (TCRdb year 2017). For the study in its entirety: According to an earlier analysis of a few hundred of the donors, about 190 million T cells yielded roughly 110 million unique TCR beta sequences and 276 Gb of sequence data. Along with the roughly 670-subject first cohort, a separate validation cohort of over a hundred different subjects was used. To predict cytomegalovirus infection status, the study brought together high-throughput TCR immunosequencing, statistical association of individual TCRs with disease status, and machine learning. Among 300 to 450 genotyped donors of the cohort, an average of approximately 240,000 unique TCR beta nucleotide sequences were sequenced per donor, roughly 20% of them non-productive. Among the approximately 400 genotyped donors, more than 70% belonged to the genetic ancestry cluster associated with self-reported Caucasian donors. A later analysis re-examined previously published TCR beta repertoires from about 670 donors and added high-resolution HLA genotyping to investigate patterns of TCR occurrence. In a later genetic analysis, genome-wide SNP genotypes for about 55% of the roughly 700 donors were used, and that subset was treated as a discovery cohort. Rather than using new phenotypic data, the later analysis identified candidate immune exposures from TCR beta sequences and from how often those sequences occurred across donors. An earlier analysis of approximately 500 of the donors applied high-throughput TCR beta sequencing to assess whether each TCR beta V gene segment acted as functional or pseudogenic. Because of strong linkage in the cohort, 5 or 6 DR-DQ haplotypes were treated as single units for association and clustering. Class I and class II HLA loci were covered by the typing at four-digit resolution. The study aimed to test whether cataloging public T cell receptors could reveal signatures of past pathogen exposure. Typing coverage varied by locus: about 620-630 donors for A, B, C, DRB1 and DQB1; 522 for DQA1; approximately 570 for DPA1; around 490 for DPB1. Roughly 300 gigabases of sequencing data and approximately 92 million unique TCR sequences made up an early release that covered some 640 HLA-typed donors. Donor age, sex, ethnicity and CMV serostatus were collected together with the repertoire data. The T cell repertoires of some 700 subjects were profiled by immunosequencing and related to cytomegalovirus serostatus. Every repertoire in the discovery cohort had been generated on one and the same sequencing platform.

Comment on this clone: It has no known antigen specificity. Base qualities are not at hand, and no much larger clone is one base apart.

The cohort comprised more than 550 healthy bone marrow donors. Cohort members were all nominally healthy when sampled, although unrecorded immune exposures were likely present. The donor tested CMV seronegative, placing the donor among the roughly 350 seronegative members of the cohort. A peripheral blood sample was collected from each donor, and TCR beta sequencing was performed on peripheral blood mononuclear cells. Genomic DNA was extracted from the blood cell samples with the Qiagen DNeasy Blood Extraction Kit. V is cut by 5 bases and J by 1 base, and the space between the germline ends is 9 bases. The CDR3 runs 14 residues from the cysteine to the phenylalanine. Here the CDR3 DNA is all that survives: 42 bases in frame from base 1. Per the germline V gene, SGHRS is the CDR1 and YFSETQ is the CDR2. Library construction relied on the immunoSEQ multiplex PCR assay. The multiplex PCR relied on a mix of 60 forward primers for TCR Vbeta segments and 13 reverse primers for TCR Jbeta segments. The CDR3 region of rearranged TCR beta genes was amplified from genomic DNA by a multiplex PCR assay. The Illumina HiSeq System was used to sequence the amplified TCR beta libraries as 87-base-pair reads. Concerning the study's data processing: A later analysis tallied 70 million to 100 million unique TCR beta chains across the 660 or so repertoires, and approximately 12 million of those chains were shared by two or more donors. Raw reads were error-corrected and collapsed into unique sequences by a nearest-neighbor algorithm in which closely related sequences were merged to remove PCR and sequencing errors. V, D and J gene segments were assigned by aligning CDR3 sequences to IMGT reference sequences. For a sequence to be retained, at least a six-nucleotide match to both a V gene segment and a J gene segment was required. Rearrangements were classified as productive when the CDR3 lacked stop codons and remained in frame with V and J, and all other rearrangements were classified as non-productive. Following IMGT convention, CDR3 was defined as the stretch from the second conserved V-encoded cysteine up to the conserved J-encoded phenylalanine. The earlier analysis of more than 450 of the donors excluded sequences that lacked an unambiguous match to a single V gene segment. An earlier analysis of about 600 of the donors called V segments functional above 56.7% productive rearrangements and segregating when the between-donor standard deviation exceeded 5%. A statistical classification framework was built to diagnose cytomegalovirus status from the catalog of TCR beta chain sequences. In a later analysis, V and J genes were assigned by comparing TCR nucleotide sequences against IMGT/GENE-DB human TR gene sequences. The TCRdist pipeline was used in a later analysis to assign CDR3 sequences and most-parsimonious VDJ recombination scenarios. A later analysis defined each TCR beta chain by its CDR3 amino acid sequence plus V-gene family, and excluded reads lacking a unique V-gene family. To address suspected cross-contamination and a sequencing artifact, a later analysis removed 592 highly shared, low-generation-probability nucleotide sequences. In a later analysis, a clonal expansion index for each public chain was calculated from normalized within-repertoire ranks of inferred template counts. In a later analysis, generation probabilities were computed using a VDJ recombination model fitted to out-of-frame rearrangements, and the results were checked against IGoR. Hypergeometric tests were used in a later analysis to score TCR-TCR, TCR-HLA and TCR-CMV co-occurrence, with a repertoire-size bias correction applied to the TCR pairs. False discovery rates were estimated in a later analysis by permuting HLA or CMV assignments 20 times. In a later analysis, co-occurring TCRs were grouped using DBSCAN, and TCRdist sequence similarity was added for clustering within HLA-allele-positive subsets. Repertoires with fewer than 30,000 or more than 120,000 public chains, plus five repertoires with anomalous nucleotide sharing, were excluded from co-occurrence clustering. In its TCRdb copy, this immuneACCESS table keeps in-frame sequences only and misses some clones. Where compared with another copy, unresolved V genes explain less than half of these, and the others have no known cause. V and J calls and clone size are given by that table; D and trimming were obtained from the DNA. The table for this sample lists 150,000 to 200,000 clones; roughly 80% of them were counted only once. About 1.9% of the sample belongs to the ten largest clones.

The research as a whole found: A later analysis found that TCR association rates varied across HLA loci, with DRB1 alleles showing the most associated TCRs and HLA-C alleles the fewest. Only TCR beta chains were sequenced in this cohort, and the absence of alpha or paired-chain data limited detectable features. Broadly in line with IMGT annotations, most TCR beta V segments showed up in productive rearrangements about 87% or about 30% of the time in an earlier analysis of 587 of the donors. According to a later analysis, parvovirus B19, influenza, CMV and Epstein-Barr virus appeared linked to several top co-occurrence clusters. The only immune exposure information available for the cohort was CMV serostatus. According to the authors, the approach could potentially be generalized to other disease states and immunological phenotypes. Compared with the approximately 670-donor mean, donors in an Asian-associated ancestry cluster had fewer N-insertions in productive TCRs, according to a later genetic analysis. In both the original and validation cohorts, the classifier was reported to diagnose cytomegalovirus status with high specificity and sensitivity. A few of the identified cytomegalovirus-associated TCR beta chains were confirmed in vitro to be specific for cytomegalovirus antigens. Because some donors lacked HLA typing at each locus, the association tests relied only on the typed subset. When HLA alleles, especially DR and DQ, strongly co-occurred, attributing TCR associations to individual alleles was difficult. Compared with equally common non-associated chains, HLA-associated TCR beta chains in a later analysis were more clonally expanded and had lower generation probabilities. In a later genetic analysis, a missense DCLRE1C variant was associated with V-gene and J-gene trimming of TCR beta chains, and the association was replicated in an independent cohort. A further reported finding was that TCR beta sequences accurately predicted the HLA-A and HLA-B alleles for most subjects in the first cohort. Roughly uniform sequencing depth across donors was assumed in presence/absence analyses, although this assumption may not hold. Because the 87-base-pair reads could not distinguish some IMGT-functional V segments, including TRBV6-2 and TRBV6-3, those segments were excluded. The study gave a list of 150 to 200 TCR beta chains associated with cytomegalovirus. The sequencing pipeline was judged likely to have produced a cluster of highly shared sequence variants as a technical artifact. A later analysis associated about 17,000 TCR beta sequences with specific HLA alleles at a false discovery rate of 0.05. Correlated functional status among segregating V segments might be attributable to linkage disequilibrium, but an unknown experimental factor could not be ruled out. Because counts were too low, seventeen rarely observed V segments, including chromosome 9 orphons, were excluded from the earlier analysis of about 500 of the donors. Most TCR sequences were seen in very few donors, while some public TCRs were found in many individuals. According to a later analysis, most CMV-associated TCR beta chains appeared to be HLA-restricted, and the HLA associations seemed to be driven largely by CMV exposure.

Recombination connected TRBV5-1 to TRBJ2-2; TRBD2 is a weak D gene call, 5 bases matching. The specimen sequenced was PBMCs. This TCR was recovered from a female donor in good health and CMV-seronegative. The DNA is TGCGCCAGCAGAGCGGAACAGAACACCGGGGAGCTGTTTTTT. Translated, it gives CASRAEQNTGELFF.